Listed below are T cell receptor beta chains from one sample, sequenced in a study of control samples from healthy donors and cancer patients. Sequencing was performed with immunoSEQ multiplex PCR; in TCRdb, only in-frame clones are kept and a portion is missing. The sample has over 15,000 clones, roughly 80% seen once. What was sequenced was PBMCs. The receptors were gathered from a man older than 75 with head and neck cancer. The CDR3 runs from the conserved cysteine through the conserved F or W. Fields, in order: D gene, J gene, clone size, V gene, CDR3 protein, CDR3 DNA. A D gene is named only where the DNA matches it firmly. The size of a clone is reported for some rows only, either as once, few or many, or as a class for expanded clones.

>TRBD2|TRBJ2-3|.|TRBV19
CASRWAGGPNTDTQYF
TGTGCCAGTAGGTGGGCGGGAGGGCCCAATACAGATACGCAGTATTTT
>TRBD2|TRBJ2-1|.|TRBV7-2
CASSPLLAGLQFF
TGTGCCAGCAGCCCTTTACTAGCGGGGTTACAGTTCTTC
>TRBD2|TRBJ2-1|.|TRBV24-1
CATSDSSGREYNEQFF
TGTGCCACCAGTGATTCTAGCGGGAGGGAATACAATGAGCAGTTCTTC
>TRBD1|TRBJ1-6|.|TRBV3-1/TRBV3-2
CASSRDRDSPLHF
TGTGCCAGCAGCCGGGACAGGGACTCACCCCTCCACTTT
>TRBD2|TRBJ2-3|.|TRBV10-3
CAISGGRATDTQYF
TGTGCCATCAGCGGCGGGAGGGCCACAGATACGCAGTATTTT
>TRBD1|TRBJ1-5|.|TRBV27
CASSSDREQPQHF
TGTGCCAGCAGTTCGGACAGGGAACAGCCCCAGCATTTT
>.|TRBJ2-2|.|TRBV23-1
CASSRPLGRVPLEHRGAVF
TGCGCCAGCAGTCGGCCATTAGGACGCGTCCCGTTAGAACACCGGGGAGCTGTTTTT
>.|TRBJ1-2|.|TRBV28
CASTLGRLYGYTF
TGTGCCAGCACCCTTGGGAGGCTCTATGGCTACACCTTC
>.|TRBJ1-5|.|TRBV4-1
CASSQESGNQPQHF
TGCGCCAGCAGCCAAGAGTCCGGGAATCAGCCCCAGCATTTT
>.|TRBJ2-3|few|TRBV4-1
CASSQVNLVVVDTQYF
TGCGCCAGCAGCCAAGTAAATCTAGTCGTGGTGGATACGCAGTATTTT
>TRBD2|TRBJ2-1|.|TRBV5-1
CASSLEGPWDGGAVDEQFF
TGCGCCAGCAGCTTGGAAGGACCTTGGGACGGGGGGGCCGTGGATGAGCAGTTCTTC
>TRBD1|TRBJ1-4|.|TRBV6-6
CASSYGTGGREKLFF
TGTGCCAGCAGTTATGGGACAGGGGGAAGAGAAAAACTGTTTTTT
>.|TRBJ1-5|.|TRBV3-1/TRBV3-2
CASSSGILNQPQHF
TGTGCCAGCAGTTCAGGGATTCTTAATCAGCCCCAGCATTTT
>TRBD1|TRBJ1-2|.|TRBV4-2
CASSQDVGQGYGYTF
TGTGCCAGCAGCCAAGATGTAGGACAGGGCTATGGCTACACCTTC
>TRBD2|TRBJ2-7|.|TRBV7-9
CASSSTSGDSYEQYF
TGTGCCAGCAGCTCCACTAGCGGAGACTCCTACGAGCAGTACTTC
>.|TRBJ1-6|.|TRBV4-2
CASSQDQGQSPLHF
TGTGCCAGCAGCCAAGACCAAGGGCAATCACCCCTCCACTTT
>TRBD1|TRBJ2-4|.|TRBV7-9
CASSTGQGASIQYF
TGTGCCAGCAGCACGGGACAGGGTGCCAGCATTCAGTACTTC
>.|TRBJ2-7|.|TRBV29-1
CSAEQGAYEQYF
TGCAGCGCCGAACAGGGAGCCTACGAGCAGTACTTC
>.|TRBJ1-1|once|TRBV7-6
CASSLGGWGEAFF
TGTGCCAGCAGCTTAGGAGGGTGGGGTGAAGCTTTCTTT
>TRBD1|TRBJ2-1|.|TRBV3-1/TRBV3-2
CASSPTGGRGNEQFF
TGTGCCAGCAGCCCAACAGGGGGAAGGGGCAATGAGCAGTTCTTC
>.|TRBJ2-6|.|TRBV5-1
CASSLAVADTGANVLTF
TGCGCCAGCAGCTTGGCTGTGGCAGATACTGGGGCCAACGTCCTGACTTTC
>TRBD1|TRBJ2-7|.|TRBV10-1
CASSSGTGDEQYF
TGCGCCAGCAGTTCCGGGACAGGGGACGAGCAGTACTTC